In its sample, the clone carrying this T cell receptor (beta chain) was seen many times. Its antigen is unidentified. One entry per CDR3 protein results from TCRdb running MiXCR on the reads. The sample consists of about 83,000 distinct CDR3 sequences, more than 20% of them appearing once. The sample originates from a study of T cell repertoires in cytomegalovirus infection. On the study more broadly: Recently identified HLA-C-restricted CMV epitopes were among the peptides used. TCR beta signatures that were public indicated CMV infection and matching HLA type.

The germline V gene encodes CDR1 SGHVS and CDR2 FNYEAQ. The ends were cut back, 5 bases at V and 4 bases at J, with 23 bases in the middle. The CDR3 covers 17 residues. Study-level points and caveats: The cumulative frequency of public TCR beta families identified carriers of CMV plus the relevant HLA. HLA-C-restricted TCR beta clonotypes specific for CMV led the ex vivo response.

The specimen comprised CD8+ T cells from cultured PBMCs, sampled from culture after CMV antigen stimulation. The receptor was isolated from a human donor in good health (CMV status not recorded). Some clones in this sample may be carry-over from other donors' samples. The V gene is TRBV7-6, the J gene TRBJ1-1; D may be TRBD1 (5 bases). CDR3 loop: CASSPGEGRGEGTEAFF. The CDR3 nucleotides read TGTGCCAGCAGCCCTGGCGAAGGAAGGGGCGAGGGCACTGAAGCTTTCTTT.